The 2 T cell receptor beta chains listed next were all sequenced from one sample in a study of read filtering for tumor transcriptome and immune sequencing (dated by TCRdb to 2019 to 2021). TCRdb shows the sequencer as Illumina HiSeq 4000. TCR libraries were constructed from roughly 380 ng RNA using the Immunoverse kit, and molecular barcoded adaptors covering alpha/delta and beta/gamma chains were employed. TCRdb trimmed public reads at Q25 via fastp, called clones via MiXCR and kept in-frame beta chains. Rows merge per CDR3 protein into single entries with the most common DNA and genes. In this sample the table shows about 37,000 distinct CDR3 sequences, about 10% of which occur a single time. The top ten clonotypes cover 30% to 45% of the sample. Input material: a population of CD138-negative cells sorted from bone marrow. According to the study, the label for this sample's cell subset or site signals: bone marrow mononuclear cells depleted of CD138+ plasma/myeloma cells by negative magnetic selection. These receptors came from a donor at least 40 years old with multiple myeloma.

At least ten counts were recorded for this clonotype. The genes are TRBV7-9 and TRBJ2-7; 7 bases map to TRBD1. Germline V gene sequence: CDR1 SEHNR, CDR2 FQNEAQ (reference sequence). The V segment lost 5 bases and the J segment 4 bases; nucleotides outside the gene matches: 5. The CDR3 has 13 residues. The DNA of the CDR3 is TGTGCCAGCAGCCGCCGGGACAGTTACGAGCAGTACTTC. Translation: CASSRRDSYEQYF.

Notes on this clonotype: A far larger clone is one nucleotide away, so this likely arose from a read error. This rearrangement joins TRBV28 to TRBJ2-1, with 7 bases fitting TRBD1. CDR1 and CDR2 from the germline V gene are MDHEN and SYDVKM. The CDR3 is 15 residues long. J lost 6 bases, V lost 5 bases, and 10 bases had no gene match. CDR3 residues: CASSPSGTAINEQFF. In DNA form, the CDR3 reads TGTGCCAGCAGTCCTTCCGGGACAGCAATCAATGAGCAGTTCTTC.